Here is one T cell receptor beta chain with its context. Clones were sequenced by immunoSEQ multiplex PCR, and TCRdb holds only the in-frame ones, with some missing. The sample has approximately 190,000 clones, under 95% seen once. The sample is drawn from a study of T cell responses to AZD1222 COVID-19 vaccine. This CDR3 comprises 14 residues. The V and J ends lost 3 bases and 0 bases respectively, with 9 bases between them. In germline, CDR1 is LNHDA, CDR2 SQIVND (reference sequence). This sequence originates from an adult in good health. This specimen consisted of peripheral blood, obtained on day 0 of AZD1222 vaccination. The rearrangement uses TRBV19 and TRBJ2-7; D is uncertain. The CDR3 DNA is TGTGCCAGTAGTATTTTTGGGATCTCCTACGAGCAGTACTTC. This gives the protein CASSIFGISYEQYF. Full variable domain (missing parts from reference TRBV19 and TRBJ2-7): DGGITQSPKYLFRKEGQNVTLSCEQNLNHDAMYWYRQDPGQGLRLIYYSQIVNDFQKGDIAEGYSVSREKKESFPLTVTSAQKNPTAFYLCASSIFGISYEQYFGPGTRLTVT.